The rows below give T cell receptor beta chains drawn from one sample of a study of shared clonotypes between healthy human individuals. Using immunoSEQ multiplex PCR, the repertoire was profiled, and TCRdb retains in-frame clones only, with some absent. The sample lists 2 million or so clones, roughly 94% seen once, with about 0.13% in the top ten. Sequencing input: naive CD4+ T cells sorted from blood. These receptors all stem from a man aged 18 to 29 in good health. Each CDR3 is given with its conserved first and last residue. A D gene is named only where the DNA matches it firmly. A clone size is listed for some rows: how often the clone was seen (once, few, many), or a class if it is expanded.

- | 17 | TRBJ2-1 | TRBV19 | TRBD2 | CASSMGRWEGTYNEQFF | TGTGCCAGTAGTATGGGACGGTGGGAGGGCACCTACAATGAGCAGTTCTTC
- | 16 | TRBJ2-4 | TRBV7-7 | - | CASSLGPRGTKNIQYF | TGTGCTAGCAGCTTGGGGCCTAGGGGAACCAAAAACATTCAGTACTTC
- | 16 | TRBJ1-2 | TRBV15 | - | CATSRVPGIRPYGYTF | TGTGCCACCAGCAGAGTCCCCGGGATCAGGCCCTATGGCTACACCTTC
- | 15 | TRBJ1-2 | TRBV25-1 | - | CASLDNRVPNGGYTF | TGTGCCAGCCTTGATAATCGGGTCCCGAATGGTGGCTACACCTTC
- | 15 | TRBJ2-7 | TRBV5-4 | TRBD1 | CASSLGRQGSYEQYF | TGTGCCAGCAGCTTGGGTAGACAGGGCTCCTACGAGCAGTACTTC
once | 14 | TRBJ1-5 | TRBV12-2 | - | CASRVQGANQPQHF | TGTGCAAGTCGAGTCCAGGGGGCCAATCAGCCCCAGCATTTT
- | 14 | TRBJ2-7 | TRBV6-1 | TRBD1 | CASRWGQADNEQYF | TGTGCCAGCAGGTGGGGACAGGCTGACAACGAGCAGTACTTC
once | 13 | TRBJ1-1 | TRBV28 | - | CASSSFWVPEAFF | TGTGCCAGCAGTAGTTTCTGGGTACCTGAAGCTTTCTTT
- | 12 | TRBJ2-2 | TRBV6-5 | - | CASRPPVGELFF | TGTGCCAGCAGGCCCCCCGTCGGGGAGCTGTTTTTT
- | 16 | TRBJ2-1 | TRBV14 | TRBD2 | CASSRNGGSSYNEQFF | TGTGCCAGCAGTCGGAACGGGGGGAGCTCCTACAATGAGCAGTTCTTC
- | 13 | TRBJ2-7 | TRBV6-1 | - | CASSEGHNYEQYF | TGTGCCAGCAGTGAAGGACACAACTACGAGCAGTACTTC
- | 14 | TRBJ2-7 | TRBV6-6 | TRBD2 | CASTYGLAGYEQYF | TGTGCCAGCACCTACGGACTAGCGGGGTACGAGCAGTACTTC
- | 16 | TRBJ2-3 | TRBV2 | TRBD1 | CASSVPPGQGTDTQYF | TGTGCCAGCAGTGTCCCCCCGGGACAGGGGACAGATACGCAGTATTTT
- | 14 | TRBJ2-2 | TRBV29-1 | - | CSVERGASTGELFF | TGCAGCGTTGAAAGGGGGGCGAGCACCGGGGAGCTGTTTTTT
- | 13 | TRBJ2-5 | TRBV2 | - | CASNWNSQETQYF | TGTGCCAGCAATTGGAATTCACAAGAGACCCAGTACTTC
- | 17 | TRBJ1-1 | TRBV29-1 | - | CSVARFGQRGSNTEAFF | TGCAGCGTCGCCCGCTTCGGACAGAGGGGGTCCAACACTGAAGCTTTCTTT
once | 13 | TRBJ2-1 | TRBV2 | - | CASSEAGRVEQFF | TGTGCCAGCAGTGAAGCGGGCAGGGTTGAGCAGTTCTTC
- | 14 | TRBJ2-5 | TRBV2 | TRBD1 | CASSDVRGRETQYF | TGTGCCAGCAGTGACGTCAGGGGGCGGGAGACCCAGTACTTC
- | 15 | TRBJ1-2 | TRBV7-8 | TRBD1 | CASSPGTGITYGYTF | TGTGCCAGCAGCCCGGGGACAGGGATTACCTATGGCTACACCTTC
- | 13 | TRBJ2-7 | TRBV28 | - | CASSLGTPGEQYF | TGTGCCAGCAGTTTAGGGACCCCGGGCGAGCAGTACTTC
- | 17 | TRBJ1-1 | TRBV5-5 | - | CASSLVPGPGQYTEAFF | TGTGCCAGCAGCTTGGTCCCGGGACCGGGCCAGTACACTGAAGCTTTCTTT
once | 15 | TRBJ2-1 | TRBV5-1 | - | CASSGGTSSYNEQFF | TGCGCCAGCAGCGGGGGGACGAGCTCCTACAATGAGCAGTTCTTC
- | 12 | TRBJ2-3 | TRBV28 | - | CASSFATDTQYF | TGTGCCAGCAGTTTCGCCACAGATACGCAGTATTTT
- | 12 | TRBJ1-1 | TRBV19 | - | CASRSWNTEAFF | TGTGCCAGTAGGAGCTGGAACACTGAAGCTTTCTTT
- | 19 | TRBJ2-3 | TRBV7-3 | TRBD2 | CASSPLTSGGPRVTDTQYF | TGTGCCAGCAGCCCTCTGACTAGCGGGGGCCCCCGGGTGACAGATACGCAGTATTTT
- | 14 | TRBJ2-7 | TRBV28 | TRBD1 | CASSLGWDRAEQYF | TGTGCCAGCAGTTTAGGTTGGGACAGGGCCGAGCAGTACTTC
- | 13 | TRBJ1-5 | TRBV7-3 | - | CASSCQGNQPQHF | TGTGCCAGCAGCTGCCAGGGGAATCAGCCCCAGCATTTT
- | 13 | TRBJ1-6 | TRBV19 | TRBD1 | CATGTGGGSPLHF | TGTGCCACGGGGACAGGGGGCGGCTCACCCCTCCACTTT
- | 13 | TRBJ2-5 | TRBV5-1 | - | CASTLSRQETQYF | TGCGCCAGCACATTATCTCGCCAAGAGACCCAGTACTTC
- | 15 | TRBJ1-1 | TRBV2 | - | CASRVLRAAMAEAFF | TGTGCCAGCAGGGTTTTAAGAGCGGCTATGGCTGAAGCTTTCTTT
- | 16 | TRBJ1-3 | TRBV18 | - | CASSRGDSRSGNTIYF | TGTGCCAGCTCCCGGGGAGATAGCCGCTCTGGAAACACCATATATTTT
- | 13 | TRBJ2-1 | TRBV29-1 | - | CSFRQSTYNEQFF | TGCAGCTTTAGACAGTCTACTTACAATGAGCAGTTCTTC
- | 15 | TRBJ1-5 | TRBV6-1 | - | CASSVGYRVVQPQHF | TGTGCCAGCAGTGTCGGGTACAGGGTTGTTCAGCCCCAGCATTTT
- | 16 | TRBJ1-2 | TRBV19 | - | CASSPLPEVGRGGYTF | TGTGCCAGTAGTCCCCTACCTGAGGTGGGGCGCGGAGGCTACACCTTC
- | 13 | TRBJ2-5 | TRBV12-5 | - | CASGLGQRETQYF | TGTGCTAGTGGTTTGGGGCAACGGGAGACCCAGTACTTC
- | 14 | TRBJ2-7 | TRBV10-3 | - | CAISEGGQRYEQYF | TGTGCCATCAGTGAGGGAGGGCAGCGCTACGAGCAGTACTTC
- | 13 | TRBJ2-7 | TRBV10-3 | TRBD2 | CATGLAGAYEQYF | TGTGCCACCGGACTAGCGGGAGCGTACGAGCAGTACTTC
- | 13 | TRBJ1-1 | TRBV6-5 | - | CASSYIRGTEAFF | TGTGCCAGCAGTTACATCAGGGGTACTGAAGCTTTCTTT
- | 14 | TRBJ2-7 | TRBV6-1 | TRBD1 | CASRRTGSMDEQYF | TGTGCCAGCAGGAGGACAGGGTCGATGGACGAGCAGTACTTC
- | 14 | TRBJ2-5 | TRBV6-6 | TRBD1 | CASSSGGAGETQYF | TGTGCCAGCAGTTCAGGGGGCGCGGGGGAGACCCAGTACTTC
- | 13 | TRBJ2-5 | TRBV18 | - | CASSPRTQETQYF | TGTGCCAGCTCACCGCGCACCCAAGAGACCCAGTACTTC
- | 12 | TRBJ2-5 | TRBV15 | - | CATSRGVETQYF | TGTGCCACCAGCAGGGGAGTAGAGACCCAGTACTTC
once | 14 | TRBJ2-7 | TRBV5-6 | - | CASSMRGISYEQYF | TGTGCCAGCAGCATGCGCGGGATCTCCTACGAGCAGTACTTC
- | 13 | TRBJ1-1 | TRBV7-6 | - | CASSKNWGGEAFF | TGTGCCAGCAGCAAAAATTGGGGGGGTGAAGCTTTCTTT
- | 14 | TRBJ2-5 | TRBV7-9 | - | CATSSTRNQETQYF | TGTGCCACCAGCTCAACTCGCAACCAAGAGACCCAGTACTTC
- | 15 | TRBJ1-1 | TRBV5-1 | TRBD1 | CASSFRDRGHTEAFF | TGCGCCAGCAGCTTCCGGGACAGGGGCCACACTGAAGCTTTCTTT
- | 14 | TRBJ2-1 | TRBV4-1 | - | CASSPMNQRNEQFF | TGCGCCAGCAGCCCCATGAACCAGAGGAATGAGCAGTTCTTC
- | 17 | TRBJ2-5 | TRBV18 | TRBD1 | CASSPPRTGAGTETQYF | TGTGCCAGCTCACCTCCGAGGACAGGGGCCGGGACGGAGACCCAGTACTTC
- | 16 | TRBJ2-2 | TRBV19 | TRBD2 | CASSWTPGLNTGELFF | TGTGCCAGTAGTTGGACCCCGGGACTAAACACCGGGGAGCTGTTTTTT
- | 16 | TRBJ1-5 | TRBV6-1 | - | CASSELYGQANQPQHF | TGTGCCAGCAGTGAATTGTACGGGCAAGCCAATCAGCCCCAGCATTTT
- | 15 | TRBJ1-5 | TRBV27 | TRBD1 | CASRKTGSGNQPQHF | TGTGCCAGCAGGAAGACAGGGAGCGGCAATCAGCCCCAGCATTTT
- | 14 | TRBJ1-1 | TRBV18 | TRBD1 | CASSPQGEGTEAFF | TGTGCCAGCTCACCCCAGGGGGAGGGCACTGAAGCTTTCTTT
- | 14 | TRBJ2-7 | TRBV6-1 | - | CASSDRREAYEQYF | TGTGCCAGCAGTGACAGGAGAGAAGCCTACGAGCAGTACTTC